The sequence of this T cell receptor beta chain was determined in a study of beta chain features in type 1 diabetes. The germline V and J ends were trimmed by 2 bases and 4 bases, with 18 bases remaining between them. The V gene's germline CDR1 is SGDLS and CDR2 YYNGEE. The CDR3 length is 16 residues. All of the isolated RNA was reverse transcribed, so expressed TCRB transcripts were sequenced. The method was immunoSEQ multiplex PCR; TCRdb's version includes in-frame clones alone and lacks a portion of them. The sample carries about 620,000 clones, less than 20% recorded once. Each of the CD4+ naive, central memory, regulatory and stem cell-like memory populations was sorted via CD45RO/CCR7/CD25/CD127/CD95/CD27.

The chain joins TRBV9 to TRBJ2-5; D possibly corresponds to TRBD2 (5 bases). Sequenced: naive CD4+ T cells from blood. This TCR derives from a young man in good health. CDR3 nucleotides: TGTGCCAGCAGCGTGGGCCGAGGGTCTAATGGAGAGACCCAGTACTTC. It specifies CASSVGRGSNGETQYF.